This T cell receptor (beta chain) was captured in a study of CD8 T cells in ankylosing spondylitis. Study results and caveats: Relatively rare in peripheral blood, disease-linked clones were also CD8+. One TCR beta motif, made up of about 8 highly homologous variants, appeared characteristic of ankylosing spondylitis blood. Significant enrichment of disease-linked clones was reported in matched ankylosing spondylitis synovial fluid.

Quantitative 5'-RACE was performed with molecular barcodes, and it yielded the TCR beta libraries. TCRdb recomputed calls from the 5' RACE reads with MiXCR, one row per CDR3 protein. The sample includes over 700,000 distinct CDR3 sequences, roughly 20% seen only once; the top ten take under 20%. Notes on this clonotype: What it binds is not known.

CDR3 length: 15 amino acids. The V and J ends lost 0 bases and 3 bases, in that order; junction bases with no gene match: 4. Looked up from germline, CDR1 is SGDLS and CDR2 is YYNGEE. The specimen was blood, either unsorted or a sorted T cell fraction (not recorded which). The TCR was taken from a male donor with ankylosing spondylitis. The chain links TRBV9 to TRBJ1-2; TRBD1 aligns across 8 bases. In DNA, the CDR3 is TGTGCCAGCAGCGTAGGGACAGGGCCTTACTATGGCTACACCTTC. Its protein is CASSVGTGPYYGYTF.